Below, one TCR beta chain is given with its context. Its antigen remains unidentified. This entry comes from a study of T cell responses to AZD1222 COVID-19 vaccine. Whole-study findings and limits: None of the repertoires were sampled until the peak T cell response had passed.

The germline gives CDR1 DFQATT, CDR2 SNEGSKA (reference sequence). The CDR3 loop spans 10 amino acids. V was pared by 8 bases and J by 9 bases, with 11 bases between. Profiled with immunoSEQ multiplex PCR; TCRdb holds only in-frame clones, not every one. The table shows roughly 110,000 clones, with roughly nine tenths occurring only once. This TCR came from an adult in good health. The chain links TRBV20-1 to TRBJ2-4; tentative D call: TRBD1 (5 bases). This material consisted of peripheral blood, taken on day 0 of AZD1222 vaccination. The CDR3 spells CSLGHSIQYF. In DNA, the CDR3 is TGCAGTCTCGGACACTCCATTCAGTACTTC.